The 7 T cell receptor beta chains below all came from one sample that was sequenced in a study of CD8 T cells in Susac syndrome. An input of about 0.45 to 1 ug of RNA was subjected to reverse transcription using random hexamers. One entry per CDR3 protein, called by TCRdb with MiXCR from the immunoSEQ multiplex PCR reads. Of some 450,000 distinct CDR3 sequences in the sample, more than 70% are singletons; the top ten hold 0.09% to 0.15%. Sample: CD8+ T cells from PBMCs. These receptor sequences come from a human donor with multiple sclerosis.

The chain uses TRBV4-1 and TRBJ1-1; unclear D gene. Germline-derived CDR1 and CDR2 are MGHRA and YSYEKL. V lost 4 bases and J 6 bases, leaving 12 bases between the germline ends. The CDR3 spans 13 residues. The DNA for the CDR3 is TGCGCCAGCAGCCCAAGTTGGGCCTCTGAAGCTTTCTTT. Its translation is CASSPSWASEAFF.

V is TRBV5-1 and J is TRBJ2-1; possibly TRBD1 for D (5 bases). CDR1 SGHRS and CDR2 YFSETQ come from the germline V gene. Trimming stripped 0 bases from V and 8 bases from J, with 15 bases between. The CDR3 loop spans 15 amino acids. The CDR3 loop is CASSLGQGLLDEQFF. The CDR3 DNA reads TGCGCCAGCAGCTTGGGGCAGGGTCTGCTGGATGAGCAGTTCTTC.

The chain uses TRBV19 and TRBJ1-3; possibly TRBD1 for D (6 bases). Germline V CDR1 and CDR2: LNHDA, SQIVND (reference sequence). This CDR3 region has 15 residues. V was trimmed by 5 bases and J by 0 bases, leaving 11 bases between them. The CDR3: CASSRQVISGNTIYF. In DNA, the CDR3 is TGTGCCAGTAGTCGACAGGTGATCTCTGGAAACACCATATATTTT.

The genes are TRBV27 and TRBJ2-2; 7 bases are shared with TRBD2. The CDR3 runs to 13 residues. Trimming removed 3 bases from V and 7 bases from J; junction bases left unmatched: 2. Per germline, CDR1 MNHEY and CDR2 SMNVEV (reference sequence). The DNA of the CDR3 is TGTGCCAGCAGTTTTGGGGGGGACGGGGAGCTGTTTTTT. Encoded protein: CASSFGGDGELFF.

The CDR3 sequence is CAWSVHRGYRTDTQYF. CDR3 bases: TGTGCCTGGAGTGTTCACAGGGGCTATCGCACAGATACGCAGTATTTT. This sequence joins TRBV30 and TRBJ2-3, with 7 bases that match TRBD1. The CDR3 totals 16 residues. V trimming: 0 bases; J trimming: 1 base; junction bases outside the gene matches: 7. Germline V CDR1 and CDR2: GTSNPN, SVGIG (reference sequence).

V usage is TRBV5-4 and J usage is TRBJ1-2; D is uncertain. Per germline, CDR1 SGHNT and CDR2 YYREEE (reference sequence). CDR3 length: 14 residues. The ends were cut back, 7 bases at V and 6 bases at J, with 19 bases in the middle. CDR3 protein: CASLFQDGLDGYTF. The CDR3 DNA reads as TGTGCCAGCCTCTTCCAAGACGGCCTTGATGGCTACACCTTC.

The rearrangement joins TRBV30 to TRBJ1-2; the D is unclear. This CDR3 region has 13 residues. The V end lost 2 bases, the J end lost 4 bases, and 11 bases lay between the germline ends. CDR1 and CDR2 from the germline V gene are GTSNPN and SVGIG (reference sequence). CDR3 residues: CAWSRKSRYGYTF. Written as DNA, the CDR3 is TGTGCCTGGAGTCGCAAGAGCCGCTATGGCTACACCTTC.